Presented here are 5 T cell receptor beta chains from one specimen sequenced in a study of response to subunit inactivated influenza vaccine. MiXCR was run by TCRdb on the RT-PCR reads, yielding one entry per CDR3 protein. The table has about 530,000 distinct CDR3 sequences, 10% to 15% seen once; the top ten hold roughly 10%. Sequenced material: PBMCs from blood, taken on the day of vaccination. The source of these receptors is a man aged 50-60 years who received an inactivated influenza vaccine.

The DNA of the CDR3 is TGCGCCAGCAGCCAGCCTAACAGGGAAGAGACCCAGTACTTC. It yields the protein CASSQPNREETQYF. The chain has TRBV4-3 and TRBJ2-5, with D perhaps matching TRBD1 (6 bases). The germline CDR1 and CDR2 sequences are LGHNA and YSLEER. V shed 3 bases and J shed 3 bases, with 11 bases lying between them. The CDR3 consists of 14 residues.

This clonotype was counted a few times. The chain uses TRBV10-3 and TRBJ2-3; the match to TRBD2 covers 7 bases. The ends lost 7 bases at V and 4 bases at J; junction bases unmatched: 8. The CDR3 length is 14 residues. The germline V gene has CDR1 ENHRY and CDR2 SYGVKD. CDR3 sequence (DNA): TGTGCCATCAATCCAGCGGGGTTGGCAGATACGCAGTATTTT. Amino acid sequence: CAINPAGLADTQYF.

V is TRBV23-1 and J is TRBJ2-2; 7 bases align to TRBD1. Being an ORF, TRBV23-1 has a function that is uncertain. The CDR3 consists of 17 residues. The trim removed 2 bases at V and 4 bases at J, leaving 10 bases unmatched. The CDR3 here is CASSQPRGQNGTGELFF. The CDR3 DNA is TGCGCCAGCAGTCAACCAAGGGGACAGAATGGCACCGGGGAGCTGTTTTTT.

In its sample, this clonotype was seen many times. The V and J genes are TRBV4-2 and TRBJ2-6, with D tentatively TRBD2 (5 bases). Germline V gene lookup returns CDR1 LGHNA and CDR2 YNFKEQ. V lost 0 bases, J lost 5 bases, and 8 bases lay in between. The CDR3 is 15 residues long. Written as DNA, the CDR3 is TGTGCCAGCAGCCAAGAGCTAGCTAGGGCCAACGTCCTGACTTTC. Protein: CASSQELARANVLTF.

Ten or more counts support this clonotype. V usage is TRBV29-1 and J usage is TRBJ1-5, with D tentatively TRBD1 (5 bases). This CDR3 contains 15 residues. The germline gives CDR1 SQVTM, CDR2 ANQGSEA. V lost 2 bases, J lost 2 bases, and 13 bases lay in between. The CDR3 region is CSVETGQGGNQPQHF. In DNA form, the CDR3 reads TGCAGCGTTGAAACGGGGCAGGGAGGCAATCAGCCCCAGCATTTT.